This is a list of T cell receptor beta chains from one sample in a study of T cell repertoires in cytomegalovirus infection. One entry per CDR3 protein, called by TCRdb with MiXCR from the reads. The sample yields 200,000 to 250,000 distinct CDR3 sequences, 22% seen once. Sequencing was carried out using CD8+ T cells from PBMCs. These TCRs come from a human donor in good health (CMV status not recorded). Some clones in this sample may be carry-over from other donors' samples. Each CDR3 is given with its conserved first and last residue. D genes are given only for firm matches. Some rows have no size entry. The others give once, few or many, or a class for an expanded clone.

clone_size | j_call | v_call | d_call | cdr3_nt | cdr3_aa
few | TRBJ2-7 | TRBV7-9 | - | TGTGCCAGCAGCTTTTTCGACGAGCAGTACTTC | CASSFFDEQYF
- | TRBJ2-2 | TRBV4-1 | - | TGCGCCAGCAGCCACGCCAGCGAAGGAGGGGCGGTACCCGGGGAGCTGTTTTTT | CASSHASEGGAVPGELFF
many | TRBJ2-1 | TRBV10-3 | - | TGTGCCCCCAGGACGGGGAAGACGTCCTACAATGAGCAGTTCTTC | CAPRTGKTSYNEQFF
many | TRBJ2-7 | TRBV7-2 | TRBD2 | TGTGCCAGCAGCTTAGGTCCTAGCGGGGGCTCCTACGAGCAGTACTTC | CASSLGPSGGSYEQYF
- | TRBJ2-7 | TRBV19 | - | TGTGCCAGTGGGGGAACAGGGTACGAGCAGTACTTC | CASGGTGYEQYF
many | TRBJ1-5 | TRBV28 | - | TGTGCCAGCAGTTTCCGGACAGATAGCAATCAGCCCCAGCATTTT | CASSFRTDSNQPQHF
many | TRBJ1-6 | TRBV12-3/TRBV12-4 | - | TGTGCCAGCAGAGAGACAGGTCTCTATAATTCACCCCTCCACTTT | CASRETGLYNSPLHF
few | TRBJ2-7 | TRBV6-2/TRBV6-3 | - | TGTGCCAGCAGTTACGCTCTGGGCAGCCGATACACCTACGAGCAGTACTTC | CASSYALGSRYTYEQYF
many | TRBJ2-7 | TRBV7-6 | - | TGTGCCAGCAGCCAAGGGATCTACTTAGAGCAGTACTTC | CASSQGIYLEQYF
- | TRBJ1-2 | TRBV27 | TRBD1 | TGTGCCAGCAGCCCACCCGGACAGGGGGCATATGGCTACACCTTC | CASSPPGQGAYGYTF
- | TRBJ1-6 | TRBV2 | - | TGTGCCAGCAGTGAAATGCGGCAGGGCTTTATCCCTTCTTCACCCCTCCACTTT | CASSEMRQGFIPSSPLHF
many | TRBJ2-1 | TRBV7-9 | - | TGTGCCAGCAGCCGGACACCCTACAATGAGCAGTTCTTC | CASSRTPYNEQFF
few | TRBJ2-7 | TRBV28 | TRBD2 | TGTGCCAGCAGTTTGGGGACTAGCGGGGACTACGAGCAGTACTTC | CASSLGTSGDYEQYF
few | TRBJ2-5 | TRBV11-1 | - | TGTGCCAGCAGTGAGACTCAAGAGACCCAGTACTTC | CASSETQETQYF
many | TRBJ2-3 | TRBV7-6 | - | TGTGCCAGCAGCTTAGAGACCTACACAGATACGCAGTATTTT | CASSLETYTDTQYF
few | TRBJ2-1 | TRBV12-3/TRBV12-4 | - | TGTGCCAGCAGTTTTACGGGGAGCTCCTACAATGAGCAGTTCTTC | CASSFTGSSYNEQFF
many | TRBJ2-1 | TRBV27 | - | TGTGCCAGCAGTTTTTCCGGGTACCCCTACAATGAGCAGTTCTTC | CASSFSGYPYNEQFF
many | TRBJ2-2 | TRBV6-5 | - | TGTGCCAGCAGTTACAGGGGCGGATACACCGGGGAGCTGTTTTTT | CASSYRGGYTGELFF
many | TRBJ1-5 | TRBV7-8 | - | TGTGCCAGCAGCTTGTTCGAGGTGCAGGTCAATCAGCCCCAGCATTTT | CASSLFEVQVNQPQHF
- | TRBJ1-1 | TRBV20-1 | - | TGCAGTGCTAGGAATCTGGCAGGGCTCGACACTGAAGCTTTCTTT | CSARNLAGLDTEAFF
- | TRBJ2-5 | TRBV19 | - | TGTGCCAGTAGTATCGCAGGGGTTCCGGAGACCCAGTACTTC | CASSIAGVPETQYF
- | TRBJ2-6 | TRBV28 | - | TGTGCCAGCAGGCCCAACTCTGGGGCCAACGTCCTGACTTTC | CASRPNSGANVLTF
- | TRBJ1-4 | TRBV7-9 | - | TGTGCCAGCAGTCGTATCCCGGGAAATGAAAAACTGTTTTTT | CASSRIPGNEKLFF
few | TRBJ1-1 | TRBV7-6 | - | TGTGCCAGCAGCGGAACAGGCTCCGGAGCTTTCTTT | CASSGTGSGAFF
few | TRBJ2-1 | TRBV7-6 | TRBD2 | TGTGCCAGCACCGCGGGGGCTAGCGGGGGCCCTATCGGGGATGAGCAGTTCTTC | CASTAGASGGPIGDEQFF
few | TRBJ2-7 | TRBV28 | - | TGTGCCAGCACCGCCCACACAGGGTACTACGAGCAGTACTTC | CASTAHTGYYEQYF
many | TRBJ2-3 | TRBV11-2 | TRBD2 | TGTGCCAGCAGCTTATGGTCGGGGGGGACAGATACGCAGTATTTT | CASSLWSGGTDTQYF
- | TRBJ2-7 | TRBV7-8 | TRBD2 | TGTGCCAGCAGCTTACGGACTAGCGGGGACTACGAGCAGTACTTC | CASSLRTSGDYEQYF
many | TRBJ1-4 | TRBV7-8 | - | TGTGCCAGCAGCCCTGGGAAGCCTAATGAAAAACTGTTTTTT | CASSPGKPNEKLFF
- | TRBJ2-4 | TRBV12-3/TRBV12-4 | TRBD1 | TGTGCCAGCAGTCCAGGGGGAGCCGGAAACATTCAGTACTTC | CASSPGGAGNIQYF
many | TRBJ2-4 | TRBV3-1 | TRBD2 | TGTGCCAGCAGCCAAGTCGGGGTCTCAATAGCGGGAGCCAAAAACATTCAGTACTTC | CASSQVGVSIAGAKNIQYF
few | TRBJ2-5 | TRBV28 | - | TGTGCCAGCAGCCACCAAAGATTTCAAGAGACCCAGTACTTC | CASSHQRFQETQYF
few | TRBJ1-2 | TRBV28 | - | TGTGCCAGCTCAAGGGGGGGCGACTCTAACTATGGCTACACCTTC | CASSRGGDSNYGYTF
- | TRBJ2-7 | TRBV28 | - | TGTGCCAGCAGTCGGACTCCTTCCTACGAGCAGTACTTC | CASSRTPSYEQYF
- | TRBJ2-3 | TRBV28 | TRBD1 | TGTGCCAGCAGTTCCCCGTCAGGGGGCAACGCAGATACGCAGTATTTT | CASSSPSGGNADTQYF
many | TRBJ2-1 | TRBV7-2 | TRBD2 | TGTGCCAGCAGCTCTATCCCCGGCGCGGGACTAGCGGGGGGGGGGAGGCAGTTCTTC | CASSSIPGAGLAGGGRQFF
- | TRBJ1-2 | TRBV20-1 | - | TGCAGTGCCGAGGACAGAGATGGCTACACCTTC | CSAEDRDGYTF
- | TRBJ1-3 | TRBV12-3/TRBV12-4 | - | TGTGCCAGTAGGGGGTTATTTACCTCTGGAAACACCATATATTTT | CASRGLFTSGNTIYF
- | TRBJ1-6 | TRBV20-1 | TRBD1 | TGCAGTGCTAGAGAGGGGACAGTAGGTTCACCCCTCCACTTT | CSAREGTVGSPLHF
few | TRBJ2-7 | TRBV6-2/TRBV6-3 | TRBD2 | TGTGCCAGCAGTTGGCCCTGGACTAGCGGGGCCTACGAGCAGTACTTC | CASSWPWTSGAYEQYF
few | TRBJ2-7 | TRBV28 | TRBD1 | TGTGCCACCACTCTCCCCGGGACAGGGTTGTACGAGCAGTACTTC | CATTLPGTGLYEQYF
few | TRBJ2-2 | TRBV7-6 | - | TGTGCCAGCAGCTTAGCGGGGGGTACTAACACCGGGGAGCTGTTTTTT | CASSLAGGTNTGELFF
- | TRBJ1-2 | TRBV5-4 | TRBD1 | TGTGCCAGCAGCTTGGTAGGGGGCAGCTATGGCTACACCTTC | CASSLVGGSYGYTF
once | TRBJ1-1 | TRBV30 | TRBD1 | TGTGCCGTCGACAGGGTAGGTTTCGCTGAAGCTTTCTTT | CAVDRVGFAEAFF
few | TRBJ1-5 | TRBV28 | - | TGTGCCAGCAGTTTCCGGGGATCCGGGCAGCCCCAGCATTTT | CASSFRGSGQPQHF
- | TRBJ2-2 | TRBV5-1 | - | TGCGCCAGCAGCTTGGCCATTTCGGCCGGGGAGCTGTTTTTT | CASSLAISAGELFF
few | TRBJ2-6 | TRBV5-1 | - | TGCGCCAGCAGCCCGATCGAGGGTCCTGGGGCCAACGTCCTGACTTTC | CASSPIEGPGANVLTF
- | TRBJ1-5 | TRBV7-6 | TRBD1 | TGTGCCAGCAGCCAGACAGGGATGGTCGATCAGCCCCAGCATTTT | CASSQTGMVDQPQHF
many | TRBJ2-1 | TRBV7-6 | TRBD1 | TGTGCCAGCAGCTTAAAAACAGGGGGTAATCCGGGTGAGCAGTTCTTC | CASSLKTGGNPGEQFF
few | TRBJ1-2 | TRBV2 | TRBD1 | TGTGCCAGCAGTGAAGAGGACAGGGGCTTAGGCTACACCTTC | CASSEEDRGLGYTF
few | TRBJ2-3 | TRBV11-2 | - | TGTGCCAGCAGCTTAGAAAACACCTATAGCGATACGCAGTATTTT | CASSLENTYSDTQYF
- | TRBJ2-1 | TRBV7-9 | - | TGTGCCAGCAGCTTAGACGGTGGCGGGGCCAATGAGCAGTTCTTC | CASSLDGGGANEQFF
few | TRBJ2-7 | TRBV7-9 | - | TGTGCCAGCAGCTTAGATCGGGGAGTTGCAGGGGGAGGCGAGCAGTACTTC | CASSLDRGVAGGGEQYF
- | TRBJ2-1 | TRBV24-1 | TRBD2 | TGTGCCACCAGTGATTTAACTAGCGGGGGGTTAATCGGGAATGAGCAGTTCTTC | CATSDLTSGGLIGNEQFF
- | TRBJ2-7 | TRBV20-1 | TRBD2 | TGCAGTGCTAGAGCAGCGGGGGGAACAAACTACGAGCAGTACTTC | CSARAAGGTNYEQYF
- | TRBJ2-7 | TRBV4-1 | TRBD2 | TGCGCCAGCAGCCAAGGGAGCGGGGTGAGCTCCTACGAGCAGTACTTC | CASSQGSGVSSYEQYF
few | TRBJ2-7 | TRBV7-9 | - | TGTGCCAGCAGCCGGTCTGACGGCTACTACGAGCAGTACTTC | CASSRSDGYYEQYF
many | TRBJ1-2 | TRBV2 | - | TGTGCCAGCAGTGAAGCTCAAGGCTACACCTTC | CASSEAQGYTF
- | TRBJ1-4 | TRBV6-6 | - | TGTGCCAGCAGTTACTCGTCCAGTGGTGAAAAACTGTTTTTT | CASSYSSSGEKLFF